The next 8 T cell receptor beta chains were all read from a single sample in a study of monozygotic twins with inflammatory bowel disease. TCRdb reanalyzed the 5' RACE reads and collapses them to one entry per CDR3 protein, without DNA. This sample's table reports roughly 160,000 distinct CDR3 sequences. The sequencing input was blood. Receptors originate from a human donor with ulcerative colitis or Crohn's disease, or a healthy co-twin of an affected twin (not recorded which).

The CDR3: CASSAHPGQGTNNEQFF. The genes are TRBV9 and TRBJ2-1; TCRdb designates TRBD1, a call that cannot be tested without DNA. The CDR3 is 17 residues long. Per germline, CDR1 SGDLS and CDR2 YYNGEE.

The rearrangement joins TRBV5-1 to TRBJ2-1; the D call from TCRdb, TRBD1, cannot be confirmed without DNA. The CDR3 extends over 16 amino acids. The germline V gene encodes CDR1 SGHRS and CDR2 YFSETQ. The CDR3 is CASSLMGQGLLNEQFF.

The gene calls are TRBV4-3 and TRBJ1-4. CDR3 size: 16 residues. CDR1 and CDR2 (germline): LGHNA, YSLEER. CDR3 amino acids: CASSQERGIVNEKLFF.

The chain has TRBV5-5 and TRBJ1-1; TCRdb calls TRBD1, which cannot be checked without DNA. The CDR3 runs 15 residues. The V gene's germline CDR1 is SGHKS and CDR2 YYEKEE (reference sequence). CDR3 residues: CASSPTGTANTEAFF.

The chain links TRBV3-1 to TRBJ2-1; TCRdb lists TRBD2, though no DNA is available to test this call. The germline gives CDR1 LGHDT, CDR2 YNNKEL (reference sequence). This CDR3 has 13 amino acids. This CDR3 is CASSPLPHNEQFF.

The rearrangement uses TRBV5-1 and TRBJ2-7. The CDR3 is 13 residues long. The germline CDR1 and CDR2 sequences are SGHRS and YFSETQ. The CDR3 loop reads CASSSDGFYEQHF. Using reference TRBV5-1 and TRBJ2-7 for the parts outside the CDR3, the full variable domain is KAGVTQTPRYLIKTRGQQVTLSCSPISGHRSVSWYQQTPGQGLQFLFEYFSETQRNKGNFPGRFSGRQFSNSRSEMNVSTLELGDSALYLCASSSDGFYEQHFGPGTRLTVT.

The J gene is TRBJ2-1, the V gene TRBV5-4; TCRdb selects TRBD2, and the lack of DNA leaves this call unchecked. The germline V gene has CDR1 SGHNT and CDR2 YYREEE (reference sequence). This CDR3 is 15 amino acids long. The CDR3 reads CASSFGLAGDNEQFF.

The V call is TRBV7-9, the J call TRBJ2-3. Germline V CDR1 and CDR2: SEHNR, FQNEAQ (reference sequence). The CDR3 covers 13 residues. The CDR3: CASSLATPHTQYF.